The present entry profiles one T cell receptor (beta chain) with its context. What antigen it recognizes has not been identified. Base qualities are not at hand, and no much larger clone is one base apart. This entry comes from a study of CD8 T cells in Susac syndrome (dated by TCRdb to the late 2010s). For the wider study: Among the Susac syndrome patients who were sequenced, clinically active disease was present in more than 5 and clinical remission was observed in fewer than 10. The clonality of the CD8+ T cell repertoire was compared across about 12 healthy donors, roughly 14 Susac syndrome patients and under 18 multiple sclerosis patients. The study used repertoire sequencing to test whether antigen drove CD8+ T cell activation and differentiation in Susac syndrome. At the time of blood withdrawal, Susac syndrome patients were either therapy-naive, taking corticosteroids (with some also receiving IVIg), or on IVIg alone. General conclusions and limits of the study: The number of individuals in the TCR sequencing and HLA analysis was acknowledged as relatively small. Around 16 and five Susac-specific public clones were found in the total CD8+ and CD8+ TEMRA repertoires, respectively. CD8+ repertoires in Susac syndrome showed clonal expansion, which was highest in CD8+ TEMRA cells and was greater in clinically active patients than in remitting patients.

RNA was extracted using the RNeasy kit, and about 0.5 to 1 ug of the RNA was reverse transcribed with random hexamers. The immunoSEQ multiplex PCR assay, which covers 54 Vbeta and 13 Jbeta segments, was used to amplify TCR beta CDR3 regions. PCR amplification bias was corrected using a synthetic template baseline for primer optimization and computational correction. Per the source publication's procedure: Reads were annotated to V, D and J genes per IMGT and analyzed with immunoSEQ Analyzer, keeping only productive sequences. To calculate clonality, Shannon entropy was normalized by log2 of the number of productive unique sequences and then subtracted from one. For each patient and control, public and private clones were evaluated among the 100 most prevalent clones. Clones were defined as Susac-specific if absent from the healthy and MS cohorts, from some 1,000 published viral clones and from other ImmuneACCESS disease sequences. TCRdb cleaned the public reads at Q25 with fastp, built clones with MiXCR and kept in-frame beta chains. Identical CDR3 protein sequences are pooled into one entry, listed with their most common genes and DNA. What appears here as the V and J calls and clone size reflects TCRdb's work, not the paper's. The sample has 65,000 to 100,000 distinct CDR3 sequences on record, roughly 96% of them singletons. Approximately 0.42% of the sample belongs to the ten largest clones.

Peripheral blood CD8+ and CD4+ T cells from healthy donors, Susac syndrome patients and multiple sclerosis patients were profiled by high-throughput TCR beta sequencing. Recently defined diagnostic criteria for definite or probable disease were met by the Susac syndrome patients. Bulk CD8+ and CD4+ T cells were purified by magnetic negative isolation, while CD8+ TEMRA cells were enriched using FACS. Blood was drawn into EDTA tubes, processed within 24 hours, and PBMCs were isolated by density gradient centrifugation. PBMCs intended for TCR sequencing were cryopreserved in liquid nitrogen and were subsequently thawed in a 37 degrees C water bath. The sorted or isolated CD4+, CD8+ and CD8+ TEMRA cells reached a purity of at least 90%. Relative to germline, V is missing 4 bases and J is missing 2 bases, with 5 bases of the junction outside any gene match. From its cysteine to its phenylalanine, the CDR3 spans 14 amino acids. The entry retains the CDR3 DNA only, 42 bases that are in frame from base 1. The germline V gene (reference sequence) gives CDR1 as SEHNR and CDR2 as FQNEAQ.

Here the chain combines TRBV7-9 and TRBJ2-7; TRBD1 lines up with 7 middle nucleotides. Material: CD8+ T cells from PBMCs. The TCR comes from a human donor with Susac syndrome. The CDR3 region: CASSSPGQPYEQYF. The DNA reads TGTGCCAGCAGCTCGCCGGGACAGCCCTACGAGCAGTACTTC.